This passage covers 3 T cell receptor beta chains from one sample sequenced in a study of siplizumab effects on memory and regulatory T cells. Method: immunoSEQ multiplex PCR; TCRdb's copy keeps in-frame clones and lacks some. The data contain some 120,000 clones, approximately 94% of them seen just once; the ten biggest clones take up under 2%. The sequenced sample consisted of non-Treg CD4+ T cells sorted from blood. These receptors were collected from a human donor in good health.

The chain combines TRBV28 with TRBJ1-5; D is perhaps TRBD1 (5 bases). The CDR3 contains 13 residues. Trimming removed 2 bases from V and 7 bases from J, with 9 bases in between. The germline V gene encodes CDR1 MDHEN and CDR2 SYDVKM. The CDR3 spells CASSLLGPQPQHF. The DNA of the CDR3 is TGTGCCAGCAGTTTACTGGGGCCCCAGCCCCAGCATTTT.

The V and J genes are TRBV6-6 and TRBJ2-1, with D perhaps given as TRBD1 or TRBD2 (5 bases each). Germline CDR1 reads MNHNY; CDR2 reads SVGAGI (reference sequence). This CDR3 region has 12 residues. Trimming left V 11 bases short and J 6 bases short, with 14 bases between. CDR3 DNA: TGTGCCGAATCTCGAGGGGCCAATGAGCAGTTCTTC. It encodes CAESRGANEQFF.

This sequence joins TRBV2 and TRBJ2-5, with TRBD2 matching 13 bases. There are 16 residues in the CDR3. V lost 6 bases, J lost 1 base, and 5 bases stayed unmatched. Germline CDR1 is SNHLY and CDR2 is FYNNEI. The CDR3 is CASSLTSGRVQETQYF. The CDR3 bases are TGTGCCAGCAGCTTAACTAGCGGGAGGGTCCAAGAGACCCAGTACTTC.